This T cell receptor (beta chain) stems from a study of spatial heterogeneity in lung cancer (dated by TCRdb to about 2019). With respect to the entire study: Samples were obtained from 72 patients with early-stage, untreated non-small cell lung cancer from the lung TRACERx cohort. In the raw uncorrected reads, each unique combination of TCR and UMI appeared on average more than ten times. The study linked features of the TCR repertoire to counts of nonsynonymous mutations, which were determined by whole-exome sequencing of tumor tissue. Follow-up PBMC samples were sequenced whenever available, and the median time to follow-up was two to three years after resection. Beta-chain transcripts were consistently detected in greater numbers than alpha-chain transcripts, which likely reflected higher beta-chain transcript abundance. In non-small cell lung cancer, the study made a quantitative comparison of TCR alpha and beta repertoires among multiple tumor regions, matched nontumor lung and blood. At surgery, some 200 tumor regions, 64 matched nontumor lung samples and 56 PBMC samples were TCR-sequenced for both alpha and beta chains.

Points the paper makes about the study in general: Confirming at a functional level the hypothesis that regional TCRs recognize regional mutations was considered to require additional single-cell paired TCR alpha and beta sequencing. Only approximately 13 patients were included in comparisons of baseline and follow-up blood repertoires. Ubiquitous expanded tumor TCRs showed up in blood more often at tumor resection than at routine follow-up.

This clonotype showed up many times. This receptor's antigen is unknown. No per-base quality is available; no much larger clone lies one base away. Library preparation used 5' RACE. Instrument on record: NextSeq 500. In the TCR library protocol, a unique molecular identifier was attached to each TCR cDNA molecule so that PCR and sequencing errors could be corrected. The authors processed their data as follows. TCR identification, UMI-based error correction and CDR3 extraction were performed with Decombinator tools. TCRs above a frequency of 2 per 1,000, corresponding to the top 1% of the tumor frequency distribution, were defined as expanded. Rényi diversity was computed with the R vegan package after subsampling each repertoire 100 times to 5,000 TCRs. CDR3 similarity networks were built from amino acid triplet string-kernel similarity, with CDR3s being connected when pairwise similarity was above 0.82. TCRdb trimmed the raw reads at Q25, called clones with MiXCR and kept productive beta chains. Every CDR3 protein is listed once, alongside the most common genes and DNA of its rows. TCRdb assigned the V and J calls; the authors' analysis was not used. Recorded for this sample are approximately 100,000 distinct CDR3 sequences; less than 20% of them occurred a single time. The ten largest clonotypes hold 20% to 25% of the sample.

The time point tag for this specimen amounts to: blood at routine non-recurrence follow-up after resection. For TCR sequencing, whole RNA was extracted from tumor and nontumor lung tissue, or from cryopreserved PBMC samples, and no cell sorting was done. Patients were selected for TCR sequencing only if sufficient RNA was available from at least two tumor regions. CDR1 KGHSH and CDR2 LQKENI were looked up in the germline V gene. After removal of 1 base from V and 1 base from J, the junction retains 2 bases not matched to a gene. From the cysteine up to the phenylalanine, the CDR3 has a length of 16 residues. Left in the record is the CDR3 DNA by itself, 48 bases read in frame from the first base.

This receptor was obtained from a male donor with early-stage non-small cell lung cancer. Sample: PBMCs, taken at follow-up. The sequence links TRBV18 to TRBJ2-2, with 8 bases in between that match TRBD1. The encoded CDR3 is CASSPRTGMNTGELFF. The nucleotide sequence is given as TGTGCCAGCTCACCACGGACAGGGATGAACACCGGGGAGCTGTTTTTT.